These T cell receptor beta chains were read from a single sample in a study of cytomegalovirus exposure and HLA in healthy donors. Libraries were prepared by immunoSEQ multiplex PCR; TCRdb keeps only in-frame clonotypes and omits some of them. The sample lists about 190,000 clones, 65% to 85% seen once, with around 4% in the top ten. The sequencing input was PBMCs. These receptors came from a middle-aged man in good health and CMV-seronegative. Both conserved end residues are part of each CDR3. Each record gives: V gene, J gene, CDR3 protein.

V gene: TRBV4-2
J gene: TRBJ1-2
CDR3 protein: CASSQDENGAAGIYGYTF

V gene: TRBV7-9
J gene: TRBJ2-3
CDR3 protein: CASSPGTGFDTQYF

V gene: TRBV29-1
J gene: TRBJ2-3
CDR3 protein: CSHRGPTDTQYF

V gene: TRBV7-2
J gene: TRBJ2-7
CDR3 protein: CASSLLLAGRPYEQYF

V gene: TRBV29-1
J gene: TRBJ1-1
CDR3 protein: CSVTNGQGNAEAFF

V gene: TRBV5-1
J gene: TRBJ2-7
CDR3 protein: CASSLGAGPSEQYF

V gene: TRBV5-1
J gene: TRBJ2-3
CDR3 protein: CASSFPGDTQYF

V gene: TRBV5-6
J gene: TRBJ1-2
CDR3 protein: CASSLGSIYYGYTF

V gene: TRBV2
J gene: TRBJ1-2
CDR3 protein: CASMGNNYGYTF

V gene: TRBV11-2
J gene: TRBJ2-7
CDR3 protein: CASSRDRGVYEQYF

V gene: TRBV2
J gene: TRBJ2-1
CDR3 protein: CASRWGRGSYNEQFF

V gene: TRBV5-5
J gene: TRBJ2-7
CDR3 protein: CASSLDRAFSYEQYF

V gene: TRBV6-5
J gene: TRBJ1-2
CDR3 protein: CASSSEDYGYTF

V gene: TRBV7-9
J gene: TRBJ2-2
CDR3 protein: CASSLREVKAPGELFF

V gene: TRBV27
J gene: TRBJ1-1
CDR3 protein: CASSLGRNREAFF

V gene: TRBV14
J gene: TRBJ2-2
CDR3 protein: CASSHRAGTGELFF

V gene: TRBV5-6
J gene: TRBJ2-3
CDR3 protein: CASSGRLAGAYTDTQYF

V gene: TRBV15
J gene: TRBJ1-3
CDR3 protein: CATSRDRSFSGNTIYF

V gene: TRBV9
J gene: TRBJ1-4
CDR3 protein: CASSPGQGGEKLFF

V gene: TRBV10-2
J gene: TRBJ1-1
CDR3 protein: CASKGTEAFF

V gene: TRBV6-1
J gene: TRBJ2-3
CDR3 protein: CASHRGTSTDTQYF

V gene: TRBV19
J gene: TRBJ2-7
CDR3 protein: CASRKTGEAYEQYF

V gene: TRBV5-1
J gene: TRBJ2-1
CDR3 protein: CASSLIETEDEQFF

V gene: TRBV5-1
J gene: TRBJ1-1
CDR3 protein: CASSSGQGRSNTEAFF

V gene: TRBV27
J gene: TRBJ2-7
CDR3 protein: CASSYSGQPPYEQYF

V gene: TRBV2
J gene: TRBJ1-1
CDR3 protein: CASKEGGRGGNTEAFF

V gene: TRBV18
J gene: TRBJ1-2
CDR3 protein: CASSPPGGGTVGYGYTF